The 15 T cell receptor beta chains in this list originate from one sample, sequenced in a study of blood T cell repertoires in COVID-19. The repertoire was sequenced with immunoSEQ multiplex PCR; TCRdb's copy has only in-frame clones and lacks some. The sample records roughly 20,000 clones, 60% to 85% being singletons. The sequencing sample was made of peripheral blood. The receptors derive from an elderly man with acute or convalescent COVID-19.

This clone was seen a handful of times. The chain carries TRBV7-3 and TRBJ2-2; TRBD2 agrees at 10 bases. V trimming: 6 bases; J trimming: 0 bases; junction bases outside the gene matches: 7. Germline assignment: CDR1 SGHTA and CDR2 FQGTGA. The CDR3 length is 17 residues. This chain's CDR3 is CASRRTSGGPNTGELFF. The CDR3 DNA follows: TGTGCCAGCAGACGGACTAGCGGAGGCCCGAACACCGGGGAGCTGTTTTTT.

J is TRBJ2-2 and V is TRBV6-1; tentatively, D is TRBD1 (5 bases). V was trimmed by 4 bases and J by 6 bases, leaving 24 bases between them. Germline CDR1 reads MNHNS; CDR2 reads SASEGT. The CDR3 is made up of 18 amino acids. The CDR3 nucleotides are TGTGCCAGCAGTGGTTCGACAGTTGGTTTTTTGGGTTCCGGGGAGCTGTTTTTT. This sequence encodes CASSGSTVGFLGSGELFF.

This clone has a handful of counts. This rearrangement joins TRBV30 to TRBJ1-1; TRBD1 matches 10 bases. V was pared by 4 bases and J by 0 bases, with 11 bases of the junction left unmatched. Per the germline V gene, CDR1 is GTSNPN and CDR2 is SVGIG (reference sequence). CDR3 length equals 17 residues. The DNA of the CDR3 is TGTGCCTGGATGAAAACAAGGACAGGGGGGATGAACACTGAAGCTTTCTTT. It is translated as CAWMKTRTGGMNTEAFF. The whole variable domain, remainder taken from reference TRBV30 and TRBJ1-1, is SQTIHQWPATLVQPVGSPLSLECTVEGTSNPNLYWYRQAAGRGLQLLFYSVGIGQISSEVPQNLSASRPQDRQFILSSKKLLLSDSGFYLCAWMKTRTGGMNTEAFFGQGTRLTVV.

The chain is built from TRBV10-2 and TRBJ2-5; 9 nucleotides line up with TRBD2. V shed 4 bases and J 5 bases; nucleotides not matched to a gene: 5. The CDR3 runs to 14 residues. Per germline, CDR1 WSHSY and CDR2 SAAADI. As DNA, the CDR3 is TGCGCCAGCAGTGTTGGGACTAGCTGGGAGACCCAGTACTTC. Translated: CASSVGTSWETQYF.

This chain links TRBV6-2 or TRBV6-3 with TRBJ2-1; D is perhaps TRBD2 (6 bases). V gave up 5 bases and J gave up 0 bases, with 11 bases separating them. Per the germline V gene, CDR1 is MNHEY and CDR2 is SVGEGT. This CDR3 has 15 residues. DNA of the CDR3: TGTGCCAGCAGTCTTAGCGGTAGCTCCTACAATGAGCAGTTCTTC. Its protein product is CASSLSGSSYNEQFF.

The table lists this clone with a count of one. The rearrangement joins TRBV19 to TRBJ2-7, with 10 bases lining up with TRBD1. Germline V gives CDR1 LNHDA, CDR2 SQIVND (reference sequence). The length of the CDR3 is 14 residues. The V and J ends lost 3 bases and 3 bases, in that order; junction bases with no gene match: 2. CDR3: CASSIGTGDYEQYF. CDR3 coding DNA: TGTGCCAGTAGTATTGGGACAGGGGACTACGAGCAGTACTTC.

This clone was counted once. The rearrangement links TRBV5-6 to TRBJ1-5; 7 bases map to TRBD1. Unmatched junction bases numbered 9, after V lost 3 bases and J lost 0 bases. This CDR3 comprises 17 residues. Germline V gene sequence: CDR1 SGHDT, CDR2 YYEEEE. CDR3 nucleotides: TGTGCCAGCAGCTCTTGGGGGACAGTTAATAGCAATCAGCCCCAGCATTTT. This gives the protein CASSSWGTVNSNQPQHF.

The CDR3 sequence is CASSQGGQLYEQYF. DNA for the CDR3: TGTGCCAGCAGCCAGGGGGGACAGCTCTACGAGCAGTACTTC. The V and J genes are TRBV7-9 and TRBJ2-7; D possibly corresponds to TRBD1 (7 bases). Germline V gene lookup returns CDR1 SEHNR and CDR2 FQNEAQ (reference sequence). This CDR3 has 14 residues. V lost 5 bases and J lost 3, with 14 bases in between.

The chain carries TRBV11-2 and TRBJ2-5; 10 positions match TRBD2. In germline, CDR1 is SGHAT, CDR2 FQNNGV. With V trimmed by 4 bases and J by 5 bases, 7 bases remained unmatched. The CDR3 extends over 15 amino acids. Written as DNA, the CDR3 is TGTGCCAGCAGCTATGGGGCAGCGGGAGGGGAGACCCAGTACTTC. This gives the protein CASSYGAAGGETQYF.

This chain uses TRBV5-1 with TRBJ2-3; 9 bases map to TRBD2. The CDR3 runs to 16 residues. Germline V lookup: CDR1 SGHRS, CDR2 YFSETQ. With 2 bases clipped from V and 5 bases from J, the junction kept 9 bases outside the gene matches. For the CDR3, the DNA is TGCGCCAGCAGCTTAATGGCGGGAGGGGGCCAAGATACGCAGTATTTT. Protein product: CASSLMAGGGQDTQYF.

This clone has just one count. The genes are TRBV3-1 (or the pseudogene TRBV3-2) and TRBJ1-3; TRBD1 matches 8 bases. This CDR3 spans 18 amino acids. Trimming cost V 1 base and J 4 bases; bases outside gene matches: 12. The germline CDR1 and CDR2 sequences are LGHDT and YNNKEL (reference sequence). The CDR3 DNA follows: TGTGCCAGCAGCCAAGTGGCAGGGGGCGGTCTAGTGGGAAACACCATATATTTT. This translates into CASSQVAGGGLVGNTIYF.

CDR3: CASSLYLLAEYYNEQFF. The CDR3 region has the DNA TGTGCCAGCTCACTGTATCTTCTGGCGGAATACTACAATGAGCAGTTCTTC. This rearrangement joins TRBV18 to TRBJ2-1, with D uncertain. The CDR3 runs to 17 residues. Germline CDR1 KGHSH, CDR2 LQKENI. The V end was cut by 4 bases, the J end by 3 bases, with 19 bases between.

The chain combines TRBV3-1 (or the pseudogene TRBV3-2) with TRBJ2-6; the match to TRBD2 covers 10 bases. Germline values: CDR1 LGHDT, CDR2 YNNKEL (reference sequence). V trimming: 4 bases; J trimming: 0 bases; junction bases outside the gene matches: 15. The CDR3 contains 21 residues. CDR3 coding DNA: TGTGCCAGCAGCCCTCTACTCTCACTAGCGGGAAAAAGCTCTGGGGCCAACGTCCTGACTTTC. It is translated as CASSPLLSLAGKSSGANVLTF.

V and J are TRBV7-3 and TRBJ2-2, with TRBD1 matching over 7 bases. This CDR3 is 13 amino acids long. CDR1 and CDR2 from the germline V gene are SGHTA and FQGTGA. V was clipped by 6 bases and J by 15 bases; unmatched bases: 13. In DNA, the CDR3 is TGTGCCAGCAGTTTTTCCCCCGGGACAGATGTGTTTTTT. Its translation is CASSFSPGTDVFF.

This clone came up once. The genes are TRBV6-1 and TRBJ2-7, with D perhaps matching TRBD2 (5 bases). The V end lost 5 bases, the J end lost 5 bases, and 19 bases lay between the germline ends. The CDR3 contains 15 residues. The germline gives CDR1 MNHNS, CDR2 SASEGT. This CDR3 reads CASSFGLPAWDEQYF. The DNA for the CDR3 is TGTGCCAGCAGTTTTGGACTGCCTGCGTGGGACGAGCAGTACTTC.